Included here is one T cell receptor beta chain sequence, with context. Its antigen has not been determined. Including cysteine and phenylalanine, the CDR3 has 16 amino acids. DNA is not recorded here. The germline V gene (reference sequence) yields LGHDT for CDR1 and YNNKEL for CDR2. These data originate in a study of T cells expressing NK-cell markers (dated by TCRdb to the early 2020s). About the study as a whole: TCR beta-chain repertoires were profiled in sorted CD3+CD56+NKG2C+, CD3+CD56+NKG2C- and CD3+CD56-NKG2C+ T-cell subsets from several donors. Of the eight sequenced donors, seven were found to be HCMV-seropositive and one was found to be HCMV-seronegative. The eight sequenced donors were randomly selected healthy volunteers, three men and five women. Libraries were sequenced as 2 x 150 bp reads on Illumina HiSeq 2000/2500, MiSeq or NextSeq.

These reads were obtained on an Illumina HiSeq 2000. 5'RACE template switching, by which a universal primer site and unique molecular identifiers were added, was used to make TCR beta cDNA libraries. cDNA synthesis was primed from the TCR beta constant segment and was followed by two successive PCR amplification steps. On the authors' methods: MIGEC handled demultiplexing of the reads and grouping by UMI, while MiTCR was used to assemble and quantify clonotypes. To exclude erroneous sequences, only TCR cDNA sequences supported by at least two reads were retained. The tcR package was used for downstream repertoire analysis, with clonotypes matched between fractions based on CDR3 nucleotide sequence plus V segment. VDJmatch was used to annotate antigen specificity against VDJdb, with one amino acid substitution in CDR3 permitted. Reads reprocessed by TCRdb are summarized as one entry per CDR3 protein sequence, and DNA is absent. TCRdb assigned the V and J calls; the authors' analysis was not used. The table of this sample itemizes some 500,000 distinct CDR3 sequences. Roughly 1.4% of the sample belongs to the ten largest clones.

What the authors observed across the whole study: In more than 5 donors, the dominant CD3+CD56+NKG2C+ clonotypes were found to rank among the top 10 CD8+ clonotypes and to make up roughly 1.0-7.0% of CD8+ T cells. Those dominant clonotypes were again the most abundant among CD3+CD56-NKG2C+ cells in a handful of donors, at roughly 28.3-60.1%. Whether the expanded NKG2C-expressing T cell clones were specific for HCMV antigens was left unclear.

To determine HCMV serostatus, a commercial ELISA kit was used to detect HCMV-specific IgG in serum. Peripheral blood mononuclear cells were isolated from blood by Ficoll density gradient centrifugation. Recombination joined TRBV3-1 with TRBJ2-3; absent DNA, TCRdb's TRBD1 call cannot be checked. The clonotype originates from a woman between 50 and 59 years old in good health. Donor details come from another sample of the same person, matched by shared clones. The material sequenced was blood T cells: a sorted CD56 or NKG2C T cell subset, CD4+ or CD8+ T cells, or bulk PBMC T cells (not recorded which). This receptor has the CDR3 CASSRRGVIGTDTQYF.